The text below deals with one T cell receptor beta chain. The table came from immunoSEQ multiplex PCR; TCRdb's copy has only in-frame clones and leaves some out. The sample includes approximately 230,000 clones, 86% of them seen just once. Losses at the gene ends were 3 bases for V and 7 bases for J; bases not matched to a gene: 17. CDR3 size: 19 residues. CDR1 ENHRY and CDR2 SYGVKD come from the germline V gene. The data were obtained in a study of blood T cell repertoires in COVID-19. The source of this sequence is a man aged 25-40 years who had recovered from COVID-19. The sample was peripheral blood. The V gene is TRBV10-3, the J gene TRBJ1-3, with 11 bases fitting TRBD1. CDR3 DNA sequence: TGTGCCATCAGTGATCTCAGGTCGGACAGGGGGCTCCAGGGGAACACCATATATTTT. As protein: CAISDLRSDRGLQGNTIYF.